This T cell receptor beta chain was found in a study of blood T cell repertoires in COVID-19. Study-level information: From T cells, B-cell-depleted T cells, or PBMCs came the material, which was cDNA or gDNA.

Germline V gene data show CDR1 as MNHEY and CDR2 as SMNVEV (reference sequence). Trimming cost V 6 bases and J 4 bases; bases outside gene matches: 7. This CDR3 has 15 amino acids. Authors' processing steps: Amplified reference gene primers provided the basis for estimating nucleated cell counts. The protocol was immunoSEQ multiplex PCR, while the TCRdb copy is restricted to in-frame clones and leaves out a portion. The V and J calls and the clone size are those of that table, but D and trimming were determined from the DNA. This repertoire shows approximately 66,000 clones, approximately 90% found once; its top ten account for 8.3%.

V and J are TRBV27 and TRBJ2-7; the match to TRBD2 covers 12 bases. The TCR was taken from a human donor with active COVID-19. The donor label of this sample is uncertain. The sequenced sample was peripheral blood. CDR3 DNA sequence: TGTGCCAGCAGCCATACTAGCGGGAGGTCTTACGAGCAGTACTTC. As protein: CASSHTSGRSYEQYF.